These 20 T cell receptor beta chains were all obtained from the same sample, sequenced in a study of blood T cell repertoires in COVID-19. Produced via immunoSEQ multiplex PCR; TCRdb's table is partial and in-frame only. The sample lists more than 250,000 clones, 86% occurring once. The specimen sequenced was peripheral blood. The receptor set was obtained from a woman aged 50 to 60 with acute or convalescent COVID-19.

The chain combines TRBV2 with TRBJ1-2; 7 nucleotides line up with TRBD1. This CDR3 region has 13 residues. Germline CDR1 is SNHLY and CDR2 is FYNNEI. The V and J ends lost 7 bases and 4 bases, in that order; junction bases with no gene match: 6. In DNA form, the CDR3 reads TGTGCCAGCATGAAGGACAGGACCTATGGCTACACCTTC. Encoded protein: CASMKDRTYGYTF.

The chain joins TRBV5-1 to TRBJ1-5; D unresolved. The CDR3 sequence is 16 residues long. V lost 0 bases, J lost 3 bases, and 13 bases lay in between. CDR1 and CDR2 from the germline V gene are SGHRS and YFSETQ. The CDR3 DNA sequence: TGCGCCAGCAGCTTGGGGGCAGCTTCCTCCAATCAGCCCCAGCATTTT. As protein: CASSLGAASSNQPQHF.

The gene calls are TRBV6-6 and TRBJ2-7, with a possible D match to TRBD2 (5 bases). Trimming stripped 5 bases from V and 0 bases from J, with 14 bases between. Germline CDR1 MNHNY, CDR2 SVGAGI (reference sequence). The CDR3 spans 15 residues. CDR3 in amino acids: CASSDPGFSSYEQYF. CDR3 nucleotides: TGTGCCAGCAGTGATCCGGGGTTTAGCTCCTACGAGCAGTACTTC.

This clone was observed a single time. The chain couples TRBV19 to TRBJ1-1; D is unclear. Trimming stripped 3 bases from V and 1 base from J, with 6 bases between. This CDR3 comprises 13 residues. Germline V lookup: CDR1 LNHDA, CDR2 SQIVND (reference sequence). CDR3: CASSIVSNTEAFF. The CDR3 DNA is TGTGCCAGTAGTATTGTCTCGAACACTGAAGCTTTCTTT.

V and J are TRBV27 and TRBJ1-1; TRBD1 aligns across 9 bases. Germline V CDR1 and CDR2: MNHEY, SMNVEV (reference sequence). This CDR3 contains 14 residues. Unmatched junction bases numbered 6, after V lost 6 bases and J lost 4 bases. The CDR3 is CASRLGQGITEAFF. The CDR3 DNA reads TGTGCCAGCAGACTAGGACAGGGGATCACTGAAGCTTTCTTT.

The J gene is TRBJ2-7, the V gene TRBV14; D may be TRBD2 (6 bases). The germline V gene has CDR1 SGHDN and CDR2 FVKESK. This CDR3 comprises 12 residues. V was cut by 0 bases and J by 10 bases, with 10 bases left in between. The CDR3 reads CASSQDRDSQYF. CDR3 sequence (DNA): TGTGCCAGCAGCCAAGATAGGGACTCACAGTACTTC.

The chain couples TRBV27 to TRBJ1-6; 7 bases map to TRBD1. J gave up 9 bases and V 2 bases, and 7 bases lay outside the gene matches. Germline assignment: CDR1 MNHEY and CDR2 SMNVEV (reference sequence). This CDR3 has 15 residues. CDR3 sequence reads: CASSLTGTVSSPLHF. The CDR3 DNA is TGTGCCAGCAGTTTAACCGGGACAGTGAGTTCACCCCTCCACTTT.

The chain has TRBV28 and TRBJ1-5; the match to TRBD1 covers 10 bases. This CDR3 has 16 amino acids. Per the germline V gene, CDR1 is MDHEN and CDR2 is SYDVKM. The V gene end was trimmed by 9 bases and the J gene end by 2 bases; junction bases not matched to a gene: 10. In nucleotides, the CDR3 is TGTGCCAGTTTCGACGGGGGGACAGGGGGCAATCAGCCCCAGCATTTT. Translating it yields CASFDGGTGGNQPQHF.

The chain has TRBV18 and TRBJ2-7, with D possibly TRBD2 on 5 matching bases. CDR1 KGHSH and CDR2 LQKENI come from the germline V gene. V shed 2 bases and J shed 5 bases, with 10 bases lying between them. The CDR3 runs 13 residues. The CDR3 here is CASSPFAGNEQYF. CDR3 bases: TGTGCCAGCTCACCATTTGCCGGGAACGAGCAGTACTTC. Full variable domain (remainder filled in from reference TRBV18 and TRBJ2-7): NAGVMQNPRHLVRRRGQEARLRCSPMKGHSHVYWYRQLPEEGLKFMVYLQKENIIDESGMPKERFSAEFPKEGPSILRIQQVVRGDSAAYFCASSPFAGNEQYFGPGTRLTVT.

The V and J genes are TRBV15 and TRBJ2-7, with 7 nucleotides matching TRBD1. J gave up 2 bases and V 5 bases, and 9 bases lay outside the gene matches. Germline assignment: CDR1 LNHNV and CDR2 YYDKDF (reference sequence). There are 15 residues in the CDR3. CDR3 in amino acids: CATSGGQDPAYEQYF. In DNA form, the CDR3 reads TGTGCCACCAGCGGCGGACAGGACCCCGCCTACGAGCAGTACTTC.

The chain combines TRBV19 with TRBJ1-2; the D gene is possibly TRBD1 (5 bases). Deletions cut 7 bases from V and 4 bases from J, with 13 bases between. CDR1 and CDR2 (germline): LNHDA, SQIVND (reference sequence). The CDR3 consists of 13 residues. The CDR3 DNA sequence: TGTGCCAGTACCGCGACAGACCGCTATGGCTACACCTTC. It is translated as CASTATDRYGYTF.

The rearrangement joins TRBV4-2 to TRBJ2-1; D unclear. Germline V CDR1 and CDR2: LGHNA, YNFKEQ. V lost 0 bases, J lost 0 bases, and 9 bases lay in between. This CDR3 region has 16 residues. As DNA, the CDR3 is TGTGCCAGCAGCCAAGATATCGCCAGCTCCTACAATGAGCAGTTCTTC. Protein: CASSQDIASSYNEQFF.

The V call is TRBV5-1, the J call TRBJ2-5, with 7 bases lining up with TRBD1. The CDR3 extends over 15 amino acids. The V and J ends lost 4 bases and 3 bases, in that order; junction bases with no gene match: 9. CDR1 SGHRS and CDR2 YFSETQ come from the germline V gene. CDR3 nucleotides: TGCGCCAGCAGCCGCACAGGGACAGTAGAAGAGACCCAGTACTTC. Residues: CASSRTGTVEETQYF.

The rearrangement uses TRBV7-9 and TRBJ2-1; possible D gene TRBD2, 6 bases. This CDR3 is 15 amino acids long. V dropped 8 bases and J dropped 0 bases, with 14 bases sitting between them. Germline V gene lookup returns CDR1 SEHNR and CDR2 FQNEAQ (reference sequence). CDR3 nucleotides: TGTGCCAGCCTGGGCGGGGCGAGCTCCTACAATGAGCAGTTCTTC. It translates to CASLGGASSYNEQFF.

The genes are TRBV6-2 or TRBV6-3 and TRBJ2-6; D not resolved. CDR3 length equals 20 residues. From germline, CDR1 is MNHEY and CDR2 SVGEGT. Trimming removed 0 bases at V and 1 base at J, with 19 bases between. The CDR3 spells CASSYSITNELESGANVLTF. DNA of the CDR3: TGTGCCAGCAGTTACTCGATTACGAACGAACTTGAATCTGGGGCCAACGTCCTGACTTTC.

The chain uses TRBV2 and TRBJ1-1; TRBD1 aligns across 7 bases. Germline CDR1 reads SNHLY; CDR2 reads FYNNEI. V lost 3 bases, J lost 4 bases, and 2 bases stayed unmatched. There are 13 residues in the CDR3. The CDR3 region is CASSEGQTTEAFF. In nucleotides, the CDR3 is TGTGCCAGCAGTGAGGGACAGACCACTGAAGCTTTCTTT.

The rearrangement links TRBV19 to TRBJ2-5; TRBD1 might be the D (6 bases). The germline gives CDR1 LNHDA, CDR2 SQIVND (reference sequence). The CDR3 covers 14 residues. The V end was cut by 5 bases, the J end by 0 bases, with 10 bases between. The CDR3 here is CASSPRGYQETQYF. CDR3 nucleotide sequence: TGTGCCAGTAGTCCTAGGGGGTACCAAGAGACCCAGTACTTC.

This sequence joins TRBV28 and TRBJ1-6; 9 nucleotides align to TRBD1. CDR1 is MDHEN and CDR2 is SYDVKM in the germline V gene. The ends lost 6 bases at V and 10 bases at J; junction bases unmatched: 10. This CDR3 comprises 15 residues. The DNA for the CDR3 is TGTGCCAGCAGATCGCGGGACAGGGAACTCTCACCCCTCCACTTT. Protein product: CASRSRDRELSPLHF.

The chain links TRBV7-9 to TRBJ2-5; a possible D gene is TRBD1 (5 bases). The CDR3 runs to 16 residues. Germline values: CDR1 SEHNR, CDR2 FQNEAQ (reference sequence). Trimming removed 2 bases from V and 1 base from J, with 14 bases in between. The CDR3 DNA is TGTGCCAGCAGCTTAAGTCTCAGGGCCTTCCAAGAGACCCAGTACTTC. Translated: CASSLSLRAFQETQYF.

The chain joins TRBV9 to TRBJ1-1; the D gene is possibly TRBD1 (5 bases). The CDR3 has 14 amino acids. Germline loops: CDR1 SGDLS, CDR2 YYNGEE. V was trimmed by 7 bases and J by 0 bases, leaving 13 bases between them. In DNA form, the CDR3 reads TGTGCCAGCGGCAGGCAGGGCTTGAACACTGAAGCTTTCTTT. Its translation is CASGRQGLNTEAFF.